One and the same sample provided the 26 T cell receptor beta chains below, sequenced in a study of identical twins. TCRdb itself ran the 5' RACE reads through MiXCR, one entry per CDR3 protein. The table shows a few hundred thousand distinct CDR3 sequences, with about 24% occurring only once. A further study also used this sample, focusing on T cells expressing NK-cell markers.

Input material: CD4+ T cells sorted from blood. The receptors were gathered from a woman between 18 and 29 years old in good health.

Only a few counts were recorded for this clonotype. The chain joins TRBV20-1 to TRBJ2-7; TRBD2 is a possible D gene (5 bases). Trimming cost V 3 bases and J 4 bases, with 10 bases left between them. The V gene's germline CDR1 is DFQATT and CDR2 SNEGSKA (reference sequence). The CDR3 is made up of 12 amino acids. The CDR3 is CSASRGVYEQYF. As DNA, the CDR3 is TGCAGTGCTAGCCGGGGTGTGTACGAGCAGTACTTC.

The rearrangement uses TRBV27 and TRBJ2-7; possible D gene TRBD2, 7 bases. V was cut by 6 bases and J by 7 bases, with 25 bases left in between. CDR1 and CDR2 (germline): MNHEY, SMNVEV (reference sequence). CDR3 length: 16 residues. This CDR3 is CASSGDLAGAVVEQYF. For the CDR3, the DNA is TGTGCCAGCAGCGGGGACCTGGCGGGGGCTGTTGTGGAGCAGTACTTC.

This clonotype was recorded a few times. The genes are TRBV12-3 or TRBV12-4 and TRBJ2-2; 8 bases match TRBD1. Losses at the gene ends were 5 bases for V and 13 bases for J; bases not matched to a gene: 15. The CDR3 runs 15 residues. As DNA, the CDR3 is TGTGCCAGCAGTCCCGGGACAGGCTTACCGGGGAGGCTGTTTTTT. Translating gives CASSPGTGLPGRLFF.

Many counts were recorded for this clonotype. The chain has TRBV20-1 and TRBJ1-6; D not resolved. The germline V gene encodes CDR1 DFQATT and CDR2 SNEGSKA (reference sequence). The CDR3 runs to 13 residues. The V and J ends lost 0 bases and 6 bases respectively, with 6 bases between them. The CDR3 protein is CSARDQFNSPLHF. CDR3 nucleotides: TGCAGTGCTAGAGATCAATTTAATTCACCCCTCCACTTT.

This chain uses TRBV20-1 with TRBJ2-7; 8 bases match TRBD2. There are 12 residues in the CDR3. Looked up from germline, CDR1 is DFQATT and CDR2 is SNEGSKA (reference sequence). V lost 3 bases and J lost 6; bases outside the gene matches: 4. CDR3 DNA sequence: TGCAGTGCTAGCGAGCGGGGGATCGAGCAGTACTTC. Translation: CSASERGIEQYF.

This clonotype was counted only a few times. The rearrangement uses TRBV2 and TRBJ2-5; no clear D gene. The CDR3 runs to 12 residues. Trimming removed 4 bases at V and 5 bases at J, with 8 bases between. Germline lookup yields CDR1 SNHLY and CDR2 FYNNEI. This CDR3 is CASSVQGETQYF. CDR3 DNA sequence: TGTGCCAGCAGTGTCCAAGGGGAGACCCAGTACTTC.

This rearrangement joins TRBV12-3 or TRBV12-4 to TRBJ2-1; 11 bases are shared with TRBD2. The CDR3 is 16 residues long. With 6 bases clipped from V and 2 bases from J, the junction kept 6 bases outside the gene matches. CDR3 bases: TGTGCCAGCAGGATCGGGACTAGCGGAACCTACAATGAGCAGTTCTTC. This codes for CASRIGTSGTYNEQFF.

This clonotype came up a few times. This chain links TRBV12-3 or TRBV12-4 with TRBJ2-1; 12 bases map to TRBD2. V was pared by 5 bases and J by 10 bases, with 6 bases of the junction left unmatched. The CDR3 runs to 14 residues. Here the CDR3 reads CASSVLAGGGEQFF. The CDR3 nucleotides are TGTGCCAGCAGTGTACTAGCGGGGGGCGGCGAGCAGTTCTTC.

The chain uses TRBV10-3 and TRBJ2-1, with 11 bases identical to TRBD2. Per the germline V gene, CDR1 is ENHRY and CDR2 is SYGVKD. The CDR3 length is 14 residues. Losses at the gene ends were 2 bases for V and 8 bases for J; bases not matched to a gene: 2. CDR3 in DNA: TGTGCCATCAGTGAGGGACTAGCGGGTCATGAGCAGTTCTTC. It is translated as CAISEGLAGHEQFF.

As to this clonotype: At one end, the junction sequence differs from germline, possibly due to a read error. The gene calls are TRBV7-6 and TRBJ2-3; D possibly uses TRBD1 or TRBD2 (5 bases each). CDR3 size: 15 residues. Germline V gives CDR1 SGHVS, CDR2 FNYEAQ. The CDR3 bases are TGTGCCAGCGGCTTAGGCGGGTCTCAGGGCGATACGCAGTATTTT. Translated: CASGLGGSQGDTQYF. The variable domain in full, completed from reference TRBV7-6 and TRBJ2-3, reads GAGVSQSPRYKVTKRGQDVALRCDPISGHVSLYWYRQALGQGPEFLTYFNYEAQQDKSGLPNDRFSAERPEGSISTLTIQRTEQRDSAMYRCASGLGGSQGDTQYFGPGTRLTVL.

V gene TRBV5-1 combines with J gene TRBJ2-3, with 7 positions matching TRBD2. There are 15 residues in the CDR3. V gave up 4 bases and J gave up 4 bases; unmatched junction bases: 9. CDR1 is SGHRS, CDR2 YFSETQ, per germline. DNA for the CDR3: TGCGCCAGCAGCACCGGACTAGTTTTGTCAGATACGCAGTATTTT. As protein: CASSTGLVLSDTQYF. The variable domain in full, with the rest retrieved from reference TRBV5-1 and TRBJ2-3, is KAGVTQTPRYLIKTRGQQVTLSCSPISGHRSVSWYQQTPGQGLQFLFEYFSETQRNKGNFPGRFSGRQFSNSRSEMNVSTLELGDSALYLCASSTGLVLSDTQYFGPGTRLTVL.

V is TRBV7-6 and J is TRBJ1-2, with 8 bases that match TRBD1. Germline V gene data show CDR1 as SGHVS and CDR2 as FNYEAQ. J lost 7 bases, V lost 5 bases, and 6 bases had no gene match. The CDR3 is made up of 13 amino acids. The CDR3 loop reads CASSLLTGAGYTF. Here the CDR3 DNA reads TGTGCCAGCAGCCTACTGACAGGGGCTGGCTACACCTTC.

This clonotype was detected ten times or more. The rearrangement joins TRBV29-1 to TRBJ1-2; possibly TRBD1 for D (5 bases). The length of the CDR3 is 12 residues. V lost 1 base to trimming and J lost 8 bases, with 11 bases between them. The germline CDR1 and CDR2 sequences are SQVTM and ANQGSEA. The chain's CDR3 is CSVEGGFLGYTF. The CDR3 DNA sequence: TGCAGCGTTGAAGGGGGGTTTTTGGGCTACACCTTC.

CDR3 DNA sequence: TGTGCCAGCAGTCCAATCCTTTTCCAGGGGGCGCCGGGGGAGCAGTACTTC. This encodes CASSPILFQGAPGEQYF. The rearrangement joins TRBV6-1 to TRBJ2-7; 8 nucleotides line up with TRBD1. Germline V gene sequence: CDR1 MNHNS, CDR2 SASEGT. This CDR3 is 17 amino acids long. The J segment lost 7 bases and the V segment lost 5 bases, leaving 19 bases of the junction unmatched.

This clonotype occurred a few times. The V and J genes are TRBV10-3 and TRBJ2-7; D perhaps matches TRBD2 (5 bases). CDR3 length equals 15 residues. The ends were cut back, 2 bases at V and 0 bases at J, with 11 bases in the middle. Germline loops: CDR1 ENHRY, CDR2 SYGVKD. The CDR3 loop reads CAISEAPGSSYEQYF. CDR3 in DNA: TGTGCCATCAGTGAGGCCCCGGGGAGCTCCTACGAGCAGTACTTC.

This clonotype was counted between two and nine times. The V call is TRBV25-1, the J call TRBJ2-4; D is uncertain. Germline CDR1 reads MGHDK; CDR2 reads SYGVNS. The CDR3 loop spans 14 amino acids. Trimming removed 2 bases from V and 7 bases from J, with 12 bases in between. DNA for the CDR3: TGTGCCAGCAGTGAAATAACTAATGGGAACATTCAGTACTTC. The encoded protein is CASSEITNGNIQYF.

This clonotype was detected many times. The rearrangement links TRBV12-3 or TRBV12-4 to TRBJ2-5; D is ambiguous. The CDR3 has 13 amino acids. Trimming shortened V by 3 bases and J by 1 base, and 6 bases separated the two germline ends. In nucleotides, the CDR3 is TGTGCCAGCAGTTTCCTCGCCCAAGAGACCCAGTACTTC. It translates to CASSFLAQETQYF.

There are a few counts of this clonotype. The chain combines TRBV7-2 with TRBJ1-2; D might be TRBD1 (6 bases). Germline V gene data show CDR1 as SGHTA and CDR2 as FQGNSA. V was clipped by 5 bases and J by 11 bases, with 18 bases between them. The CDR3 covers 13 residues. The CDR3 protein is CASSRGQILPYTF. In nucleotides, the CDR3 is TGTGCCAGCAGCCGCGGACAGATCCTTCCGTACACCTTC. The full variable domain, rest sourced from reference TRBV7-2 and TRBJ1-2, is GAGVSQSPSNKVTEKGKDVELRCDPISGHTALYWYRQSLGQGLEFLIYFQGNSAPDKSGLPSDRFSAERTGGSVSTLTIQRTQQEDSAVYLCASSRGQILPYTFGSGTRLTVV.

This clonotype was observed a few times. The genes are TRBV12-3 or TRBV12-4 and TRBJ1-2; a possible D gene is TRBD1 (5 bases). The CDR3 spans 15 residues. Trimming took 6 bases from V and 1 from J, leaving 15 bases between them. The CDR3 nucleotides are TGTGCCAGCAGAATTAGGGGACGGCTTAACTATGGCTACACCTTC. Amino acid sequence: CASRIRGRLNYGYTF.

This clonotype has just a few counts. The chain recombines TRBV2 with TRBJ1-1; D is unclear. CDR3 length: 13 amino acids. Trimming took off 3 bases at V and 1 base at J, with 6 bases between the two ends. Germline-derived CDR1 and CDR2 are SNHLY and FYNNEI. The DNA of the CDR3 is TGTGCCAGCAGTGAGCAGCCGAACACTGAAGCTTTCTTT. This translates into CASSEQPNTEAFF.

The chain links TRBV6-1 to TRBJ1-4, with D perhaps matching TRBD1 (5 bases). With 5 bases removed from V and 7 bases from J, the gap between germline ends came to 20 bases. CDR1 and CDR2 (germline): MNHNS, SASEGT. This CDR3 is 16 amino acids long. The CDR3, as DNA: TGTGCCAGCAGTAGACAGTCGGGGCTGGGGGGTGAAAAACTGTTTTTT. Encoded protein: CASSRQSGLGGEKLFF.

The chain is built from TRBV29-1 and TRBJ2-1, with 11 bases identical to TRBD2. The V and J ends lost 7 bases and 5 bases, in that order; junction bases with no gene match: 7. CDR1 and CDR2 from the germline V gene are SQVTM and ANQGSEA. The CDR3 covers 14 residues. CDR3 sequence: CSAILAGAHNEQFF. The CDR3 DNA sequence: TGCAGCGCAATACTAGCGGGAGCCCACAATGAGCAGTTCTTC.

This clonotype was seen repeatedly, ten times or more. This sequence joins TRBV25-1 and TRBJ2-3; no clear D gene. Trimming shortened V by 4 bases and J by 0 bases, and 2 bases separated the two germline ends. This CDR3 comprises 12 residues. From germline, CDR1 is MGHDK and CDR2 SYGVNS. The CDR3 DNA reads TGTGCCAGCAGTGGTAGCACAGATACGCAGTATTTT. Amino acid sequence: CASSGSTDTQYF.

This sequence joins TRBV6-1 and TRBJ2-1; the D is unclear. V lost 5 bases to trimming and J lost 5 bases, with 10 bases between them. The CDR3 is 13 residues long. From germline, CDR1 is MNHNS and CDR2 SASEGT. The CDR3 is CASSRDPNNEQFF. CDR3 nucleotides: TGTGCCAGCAGTAGGGATCCTAACAATGAGCAGTTCTTC.

In this sample, this clonotype turned up a few times. The gene calls are TRBV4-3 and TRBJ2-7; 9 bases map to TRBD1. Trimming removed 2 bases from V and 4 bases from J; junction bases left unmatched: 6. The CDR3 loop spans 15 amino acids. Looked up from germline, CDR1 is LGHNA and CDR2 is YSLEER. The CDR3 nucleotides are TGCGCCAGCAGCCAACCTGGGACAGGGATTTACGAGCAGTACTTC. Amino acid sequence: CASSQPGTGIYEQYF.

This clonotype came up a few times. The chain joins TRBV5-1 to TRBJ1-1, with TRBD1 matching 7 bases. From germline, CDR1 is SGHRS and CDR2 YFSETQ. The CDR3 contains 14 residues. Trimming cost V 2 bases and J 10 bases; bases outside gene matches: 11. CDR3 residues: CASSFSTGSGVAFF. DNA for the CDR3: TGCGCCAGCAGCTTCTCGACAGGGAGTGGAGTAGCTTTCTTT.